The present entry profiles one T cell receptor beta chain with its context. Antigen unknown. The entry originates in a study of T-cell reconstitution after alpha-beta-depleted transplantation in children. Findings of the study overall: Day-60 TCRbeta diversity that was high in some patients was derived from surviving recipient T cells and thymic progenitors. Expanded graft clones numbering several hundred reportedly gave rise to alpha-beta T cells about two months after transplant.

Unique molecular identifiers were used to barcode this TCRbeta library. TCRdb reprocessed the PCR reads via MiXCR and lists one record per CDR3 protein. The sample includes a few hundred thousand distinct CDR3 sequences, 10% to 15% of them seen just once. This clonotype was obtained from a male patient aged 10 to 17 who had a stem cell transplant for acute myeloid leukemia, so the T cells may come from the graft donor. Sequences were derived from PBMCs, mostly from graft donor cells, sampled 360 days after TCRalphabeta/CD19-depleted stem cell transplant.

In nucleotides, the CDR3 is TGTGCCACCAGTGACCCGGGACAACCGACCCAGACCCAGTACTTC. Translated, it gives CATSDPGQPTQTQYF. The V gene is TRBV24-1, the J gene TRBJ2-5; weak D call: TRBD1 (6 bases). CDR3 length: 15 residues. Germline V gene sequence: CDR1 KGHDR, CDR2 SFDVKD. The ends were cut back, 4 bases at V and 6 bases at J, with 17 bases in the middle.